This entry is about one T cell receptor (beta chain). Its target antigen remains unknown. Nothing much larger sits one base from this clone, and base qualities are not available. Using the deep immunoSEQ assay, multiplex PCR amplified TCR CDR3 regions from genomic DNA. Extracted genomic DNA from each cell subset was distributed evenly across all wells of several immunoSEQ 96-well plates, and each plate was treated as a replicate. For sorted subsets, around 200 ng genomic DNA, equal to about 30,000 T cell genomes, was loaded into each replicate PCR. Purified libraries were quantified with a Qubit 3.0 fluorometer, sized on a Bioanalyzer 2100, and re-quantified with the KAPA Library Quantification kit. Every immunoSEQ 96-well plate was sequenced on a dedicated single-read 150-cycle Illumina NextSeq 550 flow cell. The source study handled its data this way. Because the immunoSEQ output held only junctional sequences and lacked quality scores, the filtering could not match the filtering applied to full-length reads. Sequences were annotated with PyIR, a Python wrapper for IgBLAST v1.9, using IMGT germline references to assign V/J genes and CDR3. Reads were filtered out if the reads had weak V/J assignments (E-value above 1e-6), no CDR3, stop codons, out-of-frame junctions, or ambiguous translated residues. A V3J clonotype was defined by an identical inferred V gene, J gene, and CDR3 amino acid sequence. To compute the percentage overlap between repertoires, the number of shared unique clonotypes was divided by the size of the smaller repertoire. Three approaches were used to assess repertoire richness: RTK rarefaction, the Chao1 estimator, and Recon v2.1 estimates of unobserved clonotypes. OLGA was used to compute generation probabilities for all TCRbeta clonotypes that the gDNA method yielded from a handful of donors. The clones in this table, taken by TCRdb from immuneACCESS, are in-frame only. Not every clone is retained; where verified, under half of the shortfall comes from an unresolved V gene, and the cause of the rest is unknown. V and J calls and clone size are given by that table; D and trimming were obtained from the DNA. This sample holds 2 million to 2.5 million clones; more than 90% were observed only once. 0.1% to 0.15% of the sample is taken by the ten largest.

The donors were healthy, HIV-negative adults with no recently reported acute infections or vaccinations. Every donor was a Caucasian adult residing in Nashville, Tennessee, USA. CD4+ T cells were enriched by magnetic negative selection, after which naive cells were positively selected on CD45RA and the negative fraction was taken as the memory subset. After blood collection by leukapheresis, PBMCs were isolated using Ficoll-Histopaque density gradient centrifugation and then cryopreserved in the vapor phase of liquid nitrogen. Purity and quantity of every magnetically sorted T cell population were checked by analytical flow cytometry. Genomic DNA was isolated from each sorted fraction and quantified by UV absorbance on a Nanodrop 2000c. This record belongs to a study of shared clonotypes between healthy human individuals (dated by TCRdb to about 2020). Broadly, across the study: The cohort comprised a couple of women and a few men aged 18 to 49 years. For each donor, CD4 naive and CD4 memory were each run on three plates, CD8 naive on two plates, and CD8 memory on one plate. The study deeply sequenced blood TCR repertoires of 5 or 6 healthy adults to estimate repertoire size and the extent of clonotype sharing between individuals. To increase sequencing depth and limit assay-specific biases, TCR repertoire library preparation and sequencing were carried out by different laboratories using diverse techniques. Each donor's leukapheresis produced roughly between roughly 0.85 and 10 billion PBMCs.

Broad study findings and their caveats: Because the study included only a small number of donors, the genetic and exposure-history diversity represented was limited. Naive subsets generally had larger estimated clonotype richness than memory subsets did. Incomplete sequencing was indicated by rarefaction of sorted-subset datasets, despite the large sequencing depth. Pairwise subsampling indicated that sequencing depth was expected to affect the degree of clonotype sharing among donors. Across a handful of donors, around 5.4% of naive CD4, roughly 3.8% of naive CD8, roughly 2.3% of memory CD4, and about 0.44% of memory CD8 clonotypes were shared. Sampling was restricted to blood, and TCR repertoires in tissues likely differ from the TCR repertoires found in blood. Compared with non-shared clonotypes, clonotypes shared by all four sorted-subset donors had higher generation probabilities.

V gives up 6 bases and J gives up 6 bases, and the segment between their germline ends measures 17 bases. Measured from the cysteine to the phenylalanine, the CDR3 is 14 residues long. Of all the DNA, just the CDR3 is kept, 42 bases in frame from base 1. CDR1 and CDR2 are drawn from the germline V gene: MNHEY, SVGAGI. The chain uses TRBV6-5 and TRBJ1-2; 5 matching bases give a weak D call of TRBD1. This TCR came from a man aged 18 to 29 in good health. Sequenced material: naive CD4+ T cells sorted from blood. The meaning of the sample's cell subset or site label: CD45RA+ positively selected. The CDR3 region has the sequence CASSQTGSWDGYTF. Here is the DNA: TGTGCCAGCAGCCAAACAGGTTCGTGGGATGGCTACACCTTC.